This TCR beta chain is drawn from a study of stem cell transplantation in POMP-related autoinflammatory disease. Turning to this clone: Antigen unknown.

Prominent immunodeficiency with autoinflammation defined PRAID. Whole-study results and caveats: Unique TRB V-J gene pairings were limited in number in patients with PRAID. A trend toward lower repertoire diversity and greater clonality appeared in every analyzed T-cell subset of PRAID patients.

Measured with immunoSEQ multiplex PCR; TCRdb has only the in-frame clones, and not every one. Of tens of thousands of clones listed, roughly 88% are singletons. This clonotype originated in a human patient with POMP-related autoinflammation and immune dysregulation (PRAID). Some T cells may trace back to the graft donor. The specimen was CD4+ T cells from PBMCs, collected after stem cell transplantation.

The CDR3 protein is CAISLSTDGYTF. The CDR3 DNA reads TGTGCCATCAGTCTCTCCACTGATGGCTACACCTTC. The J gene is TRBJ1-2, the V gene TRBV10-3; D unclear. This CDR3 comprises 12 residues. Trimming removed 5 bases at V and 6 bases at J, with 10 bases between. CDR1 ENHRY and CDR2 SYGVKD come from the germline V gene.